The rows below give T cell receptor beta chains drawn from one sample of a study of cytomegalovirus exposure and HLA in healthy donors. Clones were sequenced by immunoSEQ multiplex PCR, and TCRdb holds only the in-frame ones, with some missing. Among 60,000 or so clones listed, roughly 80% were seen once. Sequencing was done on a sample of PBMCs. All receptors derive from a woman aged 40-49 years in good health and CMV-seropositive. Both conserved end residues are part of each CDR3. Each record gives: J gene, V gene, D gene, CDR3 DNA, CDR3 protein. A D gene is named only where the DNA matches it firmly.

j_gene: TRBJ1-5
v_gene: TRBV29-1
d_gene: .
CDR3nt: TGCAGCGTTACGGGGGTGGGACAGCCCCAGCATTTT
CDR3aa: CSVTGVGQPQHF

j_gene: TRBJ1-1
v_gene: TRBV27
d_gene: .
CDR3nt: TGTGCCAGCAGTTTAGAGGACACGGGCGTCGCTGAAGCTTTCTTT
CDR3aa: CASSLEDTGVAEAFF

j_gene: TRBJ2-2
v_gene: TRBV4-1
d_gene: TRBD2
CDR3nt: TGCGCCAGCAGCCAAGTGACCCCTAGCGGGGGGCGTAGGGAGCTGTTTTTT
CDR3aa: CASSQVTPSGGRRELFF

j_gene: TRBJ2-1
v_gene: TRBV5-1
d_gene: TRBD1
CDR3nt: TGCGCCAGCAGCCGAGAGGGACAGGGGTTAAATGAGCAGTTCTTC
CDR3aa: CASSREGQGLNEQFF

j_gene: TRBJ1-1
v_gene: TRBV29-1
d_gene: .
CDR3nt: TGCAGCGGACAGGTCAGTGACACTGAAGCTTTCTTT
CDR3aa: CSGQVSDTEAFF

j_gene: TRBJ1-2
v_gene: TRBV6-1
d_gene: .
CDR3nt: TGTGCCAGCAGTGAGGAGGGGAGGGGAATAGATGGCTACACCTTC
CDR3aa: CASSEEGRGIDGYTF

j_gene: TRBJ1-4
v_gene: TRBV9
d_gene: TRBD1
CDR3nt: TGTGCCAGCAGCGTCCCGTACAGGGGACCTGAAAAACTGTTTTTT
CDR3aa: CASSVPYRGPEKLFF

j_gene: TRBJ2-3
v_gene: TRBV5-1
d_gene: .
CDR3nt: TGCGCCAGCAGCTGGGGGGGCTTAGGGACAGATACGCAGTATTTT
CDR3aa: CASSWGGLGTDTQYF

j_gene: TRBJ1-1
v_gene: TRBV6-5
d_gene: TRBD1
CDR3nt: TGTGCCAGCAGTTTCGACAGGGAAGGCACTGAAGCTTTCTTT
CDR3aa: CASSFDREGTEAFF

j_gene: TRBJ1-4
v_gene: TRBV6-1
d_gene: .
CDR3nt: TGTGCCAGCAGTGAAGGATATGGGAGGGCTAATGAAAAACTGTTTTTT
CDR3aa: CASSEGYGRANEKLFF

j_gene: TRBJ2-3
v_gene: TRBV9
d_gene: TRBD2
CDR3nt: TGTGCCAGCAGCCCCCAAGCGGGGGGCACAGATACGCAGTATTTT
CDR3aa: CASSPQAGGTDTQYF